This TCR beta chain was captured by sequencing in a study of OX40 agonist ivuxolimab in advanced cancers. Study-wide results and limits: The study did not work out the antigen specificity of the expanded peripheral T cells.

Produced via immunoSEQ multiplex PCR; TCRdb's table is partial and in-frame only. The sample has about 66,000 clones; 90% to 95% are singletons. Regarding this clone: Its antigen is undetermined.

The CDR3 runs to 15 residues. The ends were cut back, 3 bases at V and 2 bases at J, with 14 bases in the middle. Germline V gives CDR1 SGHRS, CDR2 YFSETQ. This sequence joins TRBV5-1 and TRBJ1-2; D uncertain. Source: CD4+ or CD8+ T cells sorted from blood, taken in a trial of the OX40 agonist ivuxolimab. This clonotype was sampled from an adult with an advanced solid tumor such as melanoma, head and neck, liver or kidney cancer. In DNA form, the CDR3 reads TGCGCCAGCAGCTCACCCGGACGGCCCAACTATGGCTACACCTTC. Encoded protein: CASSSPGRPNYGYTF.